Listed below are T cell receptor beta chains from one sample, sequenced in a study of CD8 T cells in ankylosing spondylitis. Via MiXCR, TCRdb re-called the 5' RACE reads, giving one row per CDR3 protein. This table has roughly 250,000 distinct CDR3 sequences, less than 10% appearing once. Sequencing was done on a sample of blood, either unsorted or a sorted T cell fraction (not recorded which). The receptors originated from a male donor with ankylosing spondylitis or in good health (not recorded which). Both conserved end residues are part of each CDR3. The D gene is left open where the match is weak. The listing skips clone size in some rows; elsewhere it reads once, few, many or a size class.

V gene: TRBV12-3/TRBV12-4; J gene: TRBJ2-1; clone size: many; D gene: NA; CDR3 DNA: TGTGCCAGCAGTTGGGGCATGTCTTCTTATGAGCAGTTCTTC; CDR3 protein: CASSWGMSSYEQFF
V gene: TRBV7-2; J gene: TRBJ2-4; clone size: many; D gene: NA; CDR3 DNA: TGTGCCAGCAGCTTAGAGCTAGGGCGTAAAAACATTCAGTACTTC; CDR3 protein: CASSLELGRKNIQYF
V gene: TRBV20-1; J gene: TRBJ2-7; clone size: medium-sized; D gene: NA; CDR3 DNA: TGCAGTGCTAGAGAGGTCTACGAGCAGTACTTC; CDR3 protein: CSAREVYEQYF
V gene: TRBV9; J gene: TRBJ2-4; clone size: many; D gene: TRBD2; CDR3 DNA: TGTGCCAGCAGCGTTGGACTAGCGGGAGGCCCATTAAACATTCAGTACTTC; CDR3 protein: CASSVGLAGGPLNIQYF
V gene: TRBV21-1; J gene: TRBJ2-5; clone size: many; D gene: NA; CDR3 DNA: TGTGCCAGCAGCAAATACAGGGCCCCTCAAGAGACCCAGTACTTC; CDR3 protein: CASSKYRAPQETQYF
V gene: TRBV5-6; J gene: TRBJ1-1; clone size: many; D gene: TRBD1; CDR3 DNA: TGTGCCAGCAGCCGGACAGGGTCCACTGAAGCTTTCTTT; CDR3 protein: CASSRTGSTEAFF
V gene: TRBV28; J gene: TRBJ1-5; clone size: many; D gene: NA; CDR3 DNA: TGTGCCAGCAGTTTATGGACAGGTAGACCTAGCAATCAGCCCCAGCATTTT; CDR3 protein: CASSLWTGRPSNQPQHF
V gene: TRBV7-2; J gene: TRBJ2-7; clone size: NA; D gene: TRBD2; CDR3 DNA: TGTGCCAGCAGCGCCGGACTAGCGGGAAGCTCCTACGAGCAGTACTTC; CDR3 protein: CASSAGLAGSSYEQYF
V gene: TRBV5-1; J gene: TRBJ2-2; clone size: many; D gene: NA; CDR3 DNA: TGCGCCAGCAGCGCCCATCAGGGGAACACCGGGGAGCTGTTTTTT; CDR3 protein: CASSAHQGNTGELFF
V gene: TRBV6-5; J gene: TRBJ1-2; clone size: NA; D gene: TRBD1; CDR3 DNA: TGTGCCAGCAGTTACACCCCCGGGACAGGGGGCGCGGGGTACTATGGCTACACCTTC; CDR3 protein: CASSYTPGTGGAGYYGYTF
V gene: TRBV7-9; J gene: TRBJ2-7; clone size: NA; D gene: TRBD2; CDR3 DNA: TGTGCCAGCAGCTTAACCCGGGGGAGGGAGGATTACGAGCAGTACTTC; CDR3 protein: CASSLTRGREDYEQYF
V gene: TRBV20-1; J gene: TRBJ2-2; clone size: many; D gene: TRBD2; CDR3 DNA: TGCAGTGCTAGAAGCGGGAGGGCCTCCGGGGAGCTGTTTTTT; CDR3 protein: CSARSGRASGELFF
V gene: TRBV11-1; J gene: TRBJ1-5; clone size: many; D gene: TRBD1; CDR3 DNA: TGTGCCAGCAGCTTAGCCGGGACAGGGTCTTCCGGCAATCAGCCCCAGCATTTT; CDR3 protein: CASSLAGTGSSGNQPQHF
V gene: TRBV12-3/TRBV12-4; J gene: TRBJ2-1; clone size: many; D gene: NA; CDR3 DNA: TGTGCCAGCAGTTTCGGCAGATACAATGAGCAGTTCTTC; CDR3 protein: CASSFGRYNEQFF
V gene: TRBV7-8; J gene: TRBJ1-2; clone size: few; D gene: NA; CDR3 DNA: TGTGCCAGCAGCTCCCAGCACCGGGGGGTTGGCTACACCTTC; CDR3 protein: CASSSQHRGVGYTF
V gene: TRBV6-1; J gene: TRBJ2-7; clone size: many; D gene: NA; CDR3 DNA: TGTGCCAGCAGTGCCCCGGGACATAAGGACGAGCAGTACTTC; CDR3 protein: CASSAPGHKDEQYF
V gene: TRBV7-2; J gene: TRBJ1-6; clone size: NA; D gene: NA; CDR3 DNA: TGTGCCAGCAGCTTAGTGGGGCTACTAAATTCACCCCTCCACTTT; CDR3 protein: CASSLVGLLNSPLHF
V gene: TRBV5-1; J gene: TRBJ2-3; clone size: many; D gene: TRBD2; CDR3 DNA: TGCGCCAGCAGCTTGGCGCGCGGCGGGGGTAGCACAGATACGCAGTATTTT; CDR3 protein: CASSLARGGGSTDTQYF
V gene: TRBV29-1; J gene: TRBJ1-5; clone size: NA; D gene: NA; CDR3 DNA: TGCAGCGTCCAGGAGAATAGCAATCAGCCCCAGCATTTT; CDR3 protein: CSVQENSNQPQHF
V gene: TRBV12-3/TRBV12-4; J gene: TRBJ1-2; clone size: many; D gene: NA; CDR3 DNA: TGTGCCATCGACTACTATGGCTACACCTTC; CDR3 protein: CAIDYYGYTF
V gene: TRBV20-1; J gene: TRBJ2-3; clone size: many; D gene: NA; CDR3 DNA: TGCAGTGCGCTAACCGGGACGCCGGTCCCAGATACGCAGTATTTT; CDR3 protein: CSALTGTPVPDTQYF
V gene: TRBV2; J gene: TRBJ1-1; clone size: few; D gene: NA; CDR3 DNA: TGTGCCAGCAGGCTCACTGACATGAACACTGAAGCTTTCTTT; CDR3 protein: CASRLTDMNTEAFF
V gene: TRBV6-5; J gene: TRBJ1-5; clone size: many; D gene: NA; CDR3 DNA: TGTGCCAGCAGTTACTCGAATGCGCTCAATCAGCCCCAGCATTTT; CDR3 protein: CASSYSNALNQPQHF
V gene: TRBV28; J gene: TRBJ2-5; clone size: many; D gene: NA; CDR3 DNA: TGTGCCAGCAGTTTTTATTTTGGGGAGACCCAGTACTTC; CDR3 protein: CASSFYFGETQYF
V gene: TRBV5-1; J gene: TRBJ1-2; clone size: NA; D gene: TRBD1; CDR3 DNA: TGCGCCAGCAGCCCTGACAGGGTAGACTATGGCTACACCTTC; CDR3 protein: CASSPDRVDYGYTF
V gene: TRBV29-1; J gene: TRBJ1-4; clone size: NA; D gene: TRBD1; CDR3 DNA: TGCAGCGTCCTCACAGGGGGATGGTCTAATGAAAAACTGTTTTTT; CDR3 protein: CSVLTGGWSNEKLFF
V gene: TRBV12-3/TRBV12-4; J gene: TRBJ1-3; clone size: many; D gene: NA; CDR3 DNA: TGTGCCAGCACCTCGGGAAACACCATATATTTT; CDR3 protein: CASTSGNTIYF
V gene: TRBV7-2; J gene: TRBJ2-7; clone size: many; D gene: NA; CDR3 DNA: TGTGCCAGCAGCTTAGTCCAGGACTACGAGCAGTACTTC; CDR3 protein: CASSLVQDYEQYF
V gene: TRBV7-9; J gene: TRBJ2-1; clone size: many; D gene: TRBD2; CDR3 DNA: TGTGCCAGCAGCTTCCCGGGACTAGCGGGAGGGCCAAGCGAGCAGTTCTTC; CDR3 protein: CASSFPGLAGGPSEQFF
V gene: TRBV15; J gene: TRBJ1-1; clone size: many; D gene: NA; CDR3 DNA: TGTGCCACCAGCAGAGTAGAAAGGGCGCGGTATAGGAACACTGAAGCTTTCTTT; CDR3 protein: CATSRVERARYRNTEAFF
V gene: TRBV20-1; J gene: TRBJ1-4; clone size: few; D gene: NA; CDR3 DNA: TGCAGTGGGCGGCGGGGAAGCTCTACTAATGAAAAACTGTTTTTT; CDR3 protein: CSGRRGSSTNEKLFF
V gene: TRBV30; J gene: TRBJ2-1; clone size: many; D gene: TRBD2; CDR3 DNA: TGTGCCTGGAGTCTAGCGGGTTCCTCTGCCGGGTTCTTC; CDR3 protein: CAWSLAGSSAGFF
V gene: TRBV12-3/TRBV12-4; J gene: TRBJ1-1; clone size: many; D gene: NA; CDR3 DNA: TGTGCCAGCAGTTATGGGCCGGGCTTGGAATTCTTT; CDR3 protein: CASSYGPGLEFF
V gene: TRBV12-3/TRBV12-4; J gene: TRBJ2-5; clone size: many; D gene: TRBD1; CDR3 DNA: TGTGCCAGCAAAAGGACAGGGGGCCAAGAGACCCAGTACTTC; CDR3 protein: CASKRTGGQETQYF
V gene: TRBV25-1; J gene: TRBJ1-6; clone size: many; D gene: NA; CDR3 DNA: TGTGCCAGCAGTGACGGGGGAGGCGGTTCACCCCTCCACTTT; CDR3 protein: CASSDGGGGSPLHF
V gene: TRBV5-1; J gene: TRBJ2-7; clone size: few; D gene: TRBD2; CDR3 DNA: TGCGCCAGCAGCTATAGCGGGGTTTTCTCCTACGAGCAGTACTTC; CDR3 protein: CASSYSGVFSYEQYF
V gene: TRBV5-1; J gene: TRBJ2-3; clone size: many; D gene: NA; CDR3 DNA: TGCGCCAGCAGCTGGGACTCAAAACAAGATACGCAGTATTTT; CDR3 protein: CASSWDSKQDTQYF
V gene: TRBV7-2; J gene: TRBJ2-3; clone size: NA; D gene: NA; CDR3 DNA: TGTGCCAGCAGCTTACCCCAGGGCGGAGGGACGCAGTATTTT; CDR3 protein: CASSLPQGGGTQYF
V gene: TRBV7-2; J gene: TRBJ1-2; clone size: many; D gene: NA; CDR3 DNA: TGTGCCAGCAGCTTAGGAGAAAAGGGAGGGGACACCTTC; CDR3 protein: CASSLGEKGGDTF
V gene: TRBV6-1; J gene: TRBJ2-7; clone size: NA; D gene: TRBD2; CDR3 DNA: TGTGCCAGCAGGCCCGGGACTAGCGGTTCCTACGAGCAGTACTTC; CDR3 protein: CASRPGTSGSYEQYF
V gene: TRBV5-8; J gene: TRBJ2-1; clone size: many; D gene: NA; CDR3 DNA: TGTGCCAGCAGCTTCGGGCTACCCGCGGGCAATGAGCAGTTCTTC; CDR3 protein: CASSFGLPAGNEQFF
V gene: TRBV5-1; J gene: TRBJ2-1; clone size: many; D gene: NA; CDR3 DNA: TGCGCCAGCAGCTTGGGCGCGGGCAGCTCCTACAATGAGCAGTTCTTC; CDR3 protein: CASSLGAGSSYNEQFF
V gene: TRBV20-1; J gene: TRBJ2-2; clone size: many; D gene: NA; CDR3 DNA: TGCAGTGCTAGGGGCGCGGGCATTGTTAGCGGGGAGCTGTTTTTT; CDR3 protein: CSARGAGIVSGELFF
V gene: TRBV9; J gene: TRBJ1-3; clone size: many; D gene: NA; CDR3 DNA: TGTGCCAGCAGCGTCGACTCCGGCTCTGGAAACACCATATATTTT; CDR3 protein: CASSVDSGSGNTIYF
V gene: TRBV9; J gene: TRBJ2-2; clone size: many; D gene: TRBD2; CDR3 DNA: TGTGCCAGCAGCGTAGTTGGCGGGAGAGGGACCGGGGAGCTGTTTTTT; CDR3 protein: CASSVVGGRGTGELFF
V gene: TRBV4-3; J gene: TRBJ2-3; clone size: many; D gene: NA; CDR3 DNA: TGCGCCAGCAGCTCTCTAGCCAAACTGAGCGATACGCAGTATTTT; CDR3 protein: CASSSLAKLSDTQYF
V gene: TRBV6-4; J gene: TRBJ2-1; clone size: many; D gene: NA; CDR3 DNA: TGTGCCAGCTCCTCTACTGGGACTTCAAATGAGCAGTTCTTC; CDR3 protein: CASSSTGTSNEQFF
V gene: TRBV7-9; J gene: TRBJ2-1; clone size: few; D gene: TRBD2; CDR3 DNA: TGTGCCAGCAGCCCGCCGGGACTAGCGGGAGAGGTTGAGCAGTTCTTC; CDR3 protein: CASSPPGLAGEVEQFF
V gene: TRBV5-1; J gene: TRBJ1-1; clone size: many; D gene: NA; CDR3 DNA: TGCGCCAGCAGCCCGGGAGCAGCGCTGAACACTGAAGCTTTCTTT; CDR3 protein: CASSPGAALNTEAFF
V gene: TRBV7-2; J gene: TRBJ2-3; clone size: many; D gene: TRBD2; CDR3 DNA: TGTGCCAGCAGCGCGGGAGTCGGGACAGATACGCAGTATTTT; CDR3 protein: CASSAGVGTDTQYF
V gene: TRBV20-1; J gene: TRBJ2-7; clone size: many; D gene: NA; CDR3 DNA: TGCAGTGCTCGGGACGGACTTTCCTACGAGCAGTACTTC; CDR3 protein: CSARDGLSYEQYF
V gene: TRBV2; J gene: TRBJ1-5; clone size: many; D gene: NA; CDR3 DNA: TGTGCCAGCAGTGAAGAACAGGGATTCGGTTCTCAGCCCCAGCATTTT; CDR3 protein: CASSEEQGFGSQPQHF
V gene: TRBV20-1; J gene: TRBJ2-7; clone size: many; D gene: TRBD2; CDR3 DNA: TGCAGTGCTCAGGGACTAGCTAAGAACGAGCAGTACTTC; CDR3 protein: CSAQGLAKNEQYF
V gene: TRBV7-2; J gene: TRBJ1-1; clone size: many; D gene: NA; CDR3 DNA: TGTGCCAGCAGCTTAGCTATTGACAGGAACACTGAAGCTTTCTTT; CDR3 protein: CASSLAIDRNTEAFF
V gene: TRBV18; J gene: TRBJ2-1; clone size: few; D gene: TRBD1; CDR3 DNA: TGTGCCAGCTCACCATTCGGACAGGGGGATTGGGATGAGCAGTTCTTC; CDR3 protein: CASSPFGQGDWDEQFF
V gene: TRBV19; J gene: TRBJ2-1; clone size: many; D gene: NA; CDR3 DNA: TGTGCCAGTAGTCCCTCCGGTGGGGTACAGTTCTTC; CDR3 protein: CASSPSGGVQFF